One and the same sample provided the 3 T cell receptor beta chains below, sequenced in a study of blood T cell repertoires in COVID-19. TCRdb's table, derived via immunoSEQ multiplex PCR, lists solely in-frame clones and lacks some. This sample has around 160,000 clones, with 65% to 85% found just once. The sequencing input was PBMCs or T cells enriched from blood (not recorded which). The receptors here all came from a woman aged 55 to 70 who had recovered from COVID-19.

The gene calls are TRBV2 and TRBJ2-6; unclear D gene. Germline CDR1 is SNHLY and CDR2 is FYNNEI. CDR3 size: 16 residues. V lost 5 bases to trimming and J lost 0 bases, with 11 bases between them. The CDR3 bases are TGTGCCAGCAGTTTTAGCCGTGCCTCTGGGGCCAACGTCCTGACTTTC. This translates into CASSFSRASGANVLTF.

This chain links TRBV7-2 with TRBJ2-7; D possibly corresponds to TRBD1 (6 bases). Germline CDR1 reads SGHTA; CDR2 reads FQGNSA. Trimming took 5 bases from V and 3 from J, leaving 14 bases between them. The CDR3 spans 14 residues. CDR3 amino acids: CASSPGDRLYEQYF. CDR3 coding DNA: TGTGCCAGCAGCCCAGGGGACCGACTCTACGAGCAGTACTTC.

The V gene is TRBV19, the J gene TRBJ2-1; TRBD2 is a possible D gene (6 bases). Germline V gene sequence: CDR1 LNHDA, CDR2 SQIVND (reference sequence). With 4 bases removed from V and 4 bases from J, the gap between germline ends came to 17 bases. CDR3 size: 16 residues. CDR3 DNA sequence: TGTGCCAGTAGTACCCCTCCGGGAGTTGGTTACAATGAGCAGTTCTTC. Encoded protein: CASSTPPGVGYNEQFF.